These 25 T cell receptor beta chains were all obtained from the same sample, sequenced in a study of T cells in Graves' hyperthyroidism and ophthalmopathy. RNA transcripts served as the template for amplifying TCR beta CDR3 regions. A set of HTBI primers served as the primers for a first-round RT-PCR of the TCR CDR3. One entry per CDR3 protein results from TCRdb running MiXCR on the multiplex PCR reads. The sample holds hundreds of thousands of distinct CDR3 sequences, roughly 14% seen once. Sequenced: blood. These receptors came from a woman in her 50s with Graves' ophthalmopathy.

In DNA form, the CDR3 reads TGTGCCAGCAGGGGTCCCGGGACAGGGAGGGATCAGCCCCAGCATTTT. This encodes CASRGPGTGRDQPQHF. The gene calls are TRBV2 and TRBJ1-5; TRBD1 agrees at 9 bases. From germline, CDR1 is SNHLY and CDR2 FYNNEI. The V and J ends lost 6 bases and 5 bases, in that order; junction bases with no gene match: 11. This CDR3 spans 16 amino acids.

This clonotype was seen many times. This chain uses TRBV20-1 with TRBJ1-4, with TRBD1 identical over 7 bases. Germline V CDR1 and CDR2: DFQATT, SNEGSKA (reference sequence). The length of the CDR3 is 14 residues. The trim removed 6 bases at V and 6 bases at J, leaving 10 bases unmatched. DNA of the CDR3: TGCAGTGCCAGATACAGGGGAAGGTATGAAAAACTGTTTTTT. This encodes CSARYRGRYEKLFF.

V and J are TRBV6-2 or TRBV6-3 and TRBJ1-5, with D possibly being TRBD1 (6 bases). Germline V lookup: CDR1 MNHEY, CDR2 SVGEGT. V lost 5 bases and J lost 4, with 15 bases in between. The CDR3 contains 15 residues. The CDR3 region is CASSTQQGWNQPQHF. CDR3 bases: TGTGCCAGCAGTACCCAACAGGGATGGAATCAGCCCCAGCATTTT.

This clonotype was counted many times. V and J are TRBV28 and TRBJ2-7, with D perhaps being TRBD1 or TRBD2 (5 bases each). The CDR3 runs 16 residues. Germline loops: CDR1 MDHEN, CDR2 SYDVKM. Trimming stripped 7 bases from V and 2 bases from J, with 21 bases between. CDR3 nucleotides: TGTGCCAGCAAAGAACGGCGAGGGTTCAGGGCCTACGAGCAGTACTTC. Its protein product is CASKERRGFRAYEQYF. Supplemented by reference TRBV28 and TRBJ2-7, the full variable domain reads DVKVTQSSRYLVKRTGEKVFLECVQDMDHENMFWYRQDPGLGLRLIYFSYDVKMKEKGDIPEGYSVSREKKERFSLILESASTNQTSMYLCASKERRGFRAYEQYFGPGTRLTVT.

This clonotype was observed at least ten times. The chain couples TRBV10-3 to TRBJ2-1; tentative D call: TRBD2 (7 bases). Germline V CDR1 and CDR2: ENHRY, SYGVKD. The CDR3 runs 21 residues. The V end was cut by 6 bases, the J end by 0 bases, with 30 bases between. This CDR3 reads CAIRPRGGLSLVRSSYNEQFF. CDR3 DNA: TGTGCCATCAGGCCAAGGGGGGGACTATCCCTCGTTCGGAGCTCCTACAATGAGCAGTTCTTC.

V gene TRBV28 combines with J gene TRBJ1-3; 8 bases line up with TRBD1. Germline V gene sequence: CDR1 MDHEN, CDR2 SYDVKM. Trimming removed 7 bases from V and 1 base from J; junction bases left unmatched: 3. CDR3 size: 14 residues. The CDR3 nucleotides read TGTGCCAGCATCTGGACAGGGTCTGGAAACACCATATATTTT. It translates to CASIWTGSGNTIYF.

The CDR3 loop is CASSIGLGQLNTEAFF. The DNA of the CDR3 is TGTGCCAGTAGTATAGGCCTGGGACAGCTTAACACTGAAGCTTTCTTT. The V gene is TRBV19, the J gene TRBJ1-1; 7 positions match TRBD1. The CDR3 totals 16 residues. Germline-derived CDR1 and CDR2 are LNHDA and SQIVND (reference sequence). Trimming removed 1 base from V and 2 bases from J; junction bases left unmatched: 7.

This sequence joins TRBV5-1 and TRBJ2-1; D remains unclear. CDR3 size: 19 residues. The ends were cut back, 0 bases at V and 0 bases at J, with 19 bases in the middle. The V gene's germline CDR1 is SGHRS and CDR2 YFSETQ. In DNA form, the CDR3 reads TGCGCCAGCAGCTTGGGCGGAATTGGGCTAGTGAGCTCCTACAATGAGCAGTTCTTC. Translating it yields CASSLGGIGLVSSYNEQFF.

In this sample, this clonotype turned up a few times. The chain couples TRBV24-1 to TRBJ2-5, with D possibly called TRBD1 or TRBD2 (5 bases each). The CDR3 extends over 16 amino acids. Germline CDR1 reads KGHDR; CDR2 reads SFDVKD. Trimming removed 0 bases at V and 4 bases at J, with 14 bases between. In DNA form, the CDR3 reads TGTGCCACCAGTGATTTGCGGGACCCAGGGAGAGAGACCCAGTACTTC. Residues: CATSDLRDPGRETQYF.

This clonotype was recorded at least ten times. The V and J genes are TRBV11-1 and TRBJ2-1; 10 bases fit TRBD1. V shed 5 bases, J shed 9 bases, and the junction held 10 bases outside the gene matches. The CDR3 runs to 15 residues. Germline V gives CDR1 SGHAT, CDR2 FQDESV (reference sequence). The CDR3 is CASSRTGTGVGEQFF. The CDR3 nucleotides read TGTGCCAGCAGCCGGACCGGGACAGGGGTTGGTGAGCAGTTCTTC. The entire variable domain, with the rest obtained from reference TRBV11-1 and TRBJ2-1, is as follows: EAEVAQSPRYKITEKSQAVAFWCDPISGHATLYWYRQILGQGPELLVQFQDESVVDDSQLPKDRFSAERLKGVDSTLKIQPAELGDSAMYLCASSRTGTGVGEQFFGPGTRLTVL.

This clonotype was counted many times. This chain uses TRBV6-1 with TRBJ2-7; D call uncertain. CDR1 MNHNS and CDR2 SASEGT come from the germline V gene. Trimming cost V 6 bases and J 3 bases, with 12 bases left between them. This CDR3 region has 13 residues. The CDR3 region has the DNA TGTGCCAGCAGGCAGAGGCCCTTCTACGAGCAGTACTTC. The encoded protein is CASRQRPFYEQYF.

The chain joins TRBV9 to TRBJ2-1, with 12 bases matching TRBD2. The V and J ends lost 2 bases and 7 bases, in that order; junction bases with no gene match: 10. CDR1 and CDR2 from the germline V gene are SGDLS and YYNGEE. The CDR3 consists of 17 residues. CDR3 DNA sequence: TGTGCCAGCAGCGTTGGTGTCATTACTAGCGGGGGGAATGAGCAGTTCTTC. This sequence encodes CASSVGVITSGGNEQFF.

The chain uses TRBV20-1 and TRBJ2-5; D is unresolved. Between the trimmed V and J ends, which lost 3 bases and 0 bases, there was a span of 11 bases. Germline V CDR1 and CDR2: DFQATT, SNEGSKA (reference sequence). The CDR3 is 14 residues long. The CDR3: CSASGPLYQETQYF. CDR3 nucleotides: TGCAGTGCTAGTGGACCCCTGTACCAAGAGACCCAGTACTTC.

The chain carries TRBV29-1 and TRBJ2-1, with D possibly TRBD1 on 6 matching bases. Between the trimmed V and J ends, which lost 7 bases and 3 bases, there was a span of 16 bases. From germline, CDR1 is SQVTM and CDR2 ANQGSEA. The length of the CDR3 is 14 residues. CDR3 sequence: CSAGRTANYNEQFF. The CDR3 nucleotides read TGCAGCGCCGGACGGACAGCCAACTACAATGAGCAGTTCTTC.

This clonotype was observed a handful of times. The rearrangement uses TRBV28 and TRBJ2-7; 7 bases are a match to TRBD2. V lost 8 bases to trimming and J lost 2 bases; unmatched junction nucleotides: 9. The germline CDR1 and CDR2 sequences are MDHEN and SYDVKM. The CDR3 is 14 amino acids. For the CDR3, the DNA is TGTGCCAGCTCCACCGGGACTACCCCCTACGAGCAGTACTTC. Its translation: CASSTGTTPYEQYF. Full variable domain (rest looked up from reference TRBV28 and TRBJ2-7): DVKVTQSSRYLVKRTGEKVFLECVQDMDHENMFWYRQDPGLGLRLIYFSYDVKMKEKGDIPEGYSVSREKKERFSLILESASTNQTSMYLCASSTGTTPYEQYFGPGTRLTVT.

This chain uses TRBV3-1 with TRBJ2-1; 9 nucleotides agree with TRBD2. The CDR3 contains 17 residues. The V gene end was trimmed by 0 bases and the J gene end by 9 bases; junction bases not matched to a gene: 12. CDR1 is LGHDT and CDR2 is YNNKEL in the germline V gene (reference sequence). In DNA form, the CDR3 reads TGTGCCAGCAGCCAAGAATTATTAGCGGGAGTAAGGAGTGAGCAGTTCTTC. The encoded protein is CASSQELLAGVRSEQFF.

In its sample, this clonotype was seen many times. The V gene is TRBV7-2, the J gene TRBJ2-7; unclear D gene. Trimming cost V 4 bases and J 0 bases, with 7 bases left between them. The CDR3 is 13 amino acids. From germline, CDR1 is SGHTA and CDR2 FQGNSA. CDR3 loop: CASSSVYSYEQYF. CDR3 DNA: TGTGCCAGCAGCTCCGTATACTCCTACGAGCAGTACTTC.

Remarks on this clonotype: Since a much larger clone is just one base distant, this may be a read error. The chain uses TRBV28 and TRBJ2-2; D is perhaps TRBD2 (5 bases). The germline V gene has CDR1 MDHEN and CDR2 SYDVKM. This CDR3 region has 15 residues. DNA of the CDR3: TGTGCCGGCAGCTTGTGGGGAGCCAACACCGGGGAGCTGTTTTTT. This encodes CAGSLWGANTGELFF.

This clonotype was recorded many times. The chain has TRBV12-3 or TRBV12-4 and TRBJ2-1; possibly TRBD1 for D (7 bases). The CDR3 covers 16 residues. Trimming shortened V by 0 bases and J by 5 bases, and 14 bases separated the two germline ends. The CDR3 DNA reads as TGTGCCAGCAGTTTAGCTGGAGGGGGCAGGGACAATGAGCAGTTCTTC. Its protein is CASSLAGGGRDNEQFF.

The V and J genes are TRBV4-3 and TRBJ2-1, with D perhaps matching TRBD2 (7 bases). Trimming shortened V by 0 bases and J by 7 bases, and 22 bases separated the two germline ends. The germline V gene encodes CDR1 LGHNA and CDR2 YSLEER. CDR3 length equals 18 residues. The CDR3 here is CASSQEPAGQPYLNEQFF. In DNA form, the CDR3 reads TGCGCCAGCAGCCAAGAACCAGCGGGACAACCATATCTTAATGAGCAGTTCTTC.

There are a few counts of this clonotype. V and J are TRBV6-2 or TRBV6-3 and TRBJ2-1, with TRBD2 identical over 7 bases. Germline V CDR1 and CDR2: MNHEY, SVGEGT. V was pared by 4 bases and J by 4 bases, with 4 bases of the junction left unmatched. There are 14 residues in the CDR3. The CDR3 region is CASSWGGVYNEQFF. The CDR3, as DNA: TGTGCCAGCAGTTGGGGAGGGGTTTACAATGAGCAGTTCTTC.

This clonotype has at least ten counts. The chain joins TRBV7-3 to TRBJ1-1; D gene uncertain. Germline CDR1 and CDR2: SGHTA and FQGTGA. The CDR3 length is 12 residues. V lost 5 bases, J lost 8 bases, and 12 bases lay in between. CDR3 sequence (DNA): TGTGCCAGCAGCCTTATGAACGGGGAAGCTTTCTTT. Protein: CASSLMNGEAFF.

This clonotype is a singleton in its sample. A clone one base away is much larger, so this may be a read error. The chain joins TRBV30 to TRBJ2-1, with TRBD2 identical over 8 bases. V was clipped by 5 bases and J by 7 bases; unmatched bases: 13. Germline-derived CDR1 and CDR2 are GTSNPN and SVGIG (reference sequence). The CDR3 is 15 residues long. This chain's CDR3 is CAWGRVTGLDNEQFF. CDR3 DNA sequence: TGTGCCTGGGGACGAGTAACGGGACTAGATAATGAGCAGTTCTTC.

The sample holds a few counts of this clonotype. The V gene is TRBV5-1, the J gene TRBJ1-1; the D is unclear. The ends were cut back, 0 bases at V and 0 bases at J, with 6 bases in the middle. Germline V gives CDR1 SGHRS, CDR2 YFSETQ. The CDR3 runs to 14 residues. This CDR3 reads CASSLEYMNTEAFF. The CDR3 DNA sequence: TGCGCCAGCAGCTTGGAATACATGAACACTGAAGCTTTCTTT. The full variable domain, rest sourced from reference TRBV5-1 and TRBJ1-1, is KAGVTQTPRYLIKTRGQQVTLSCSPISGHRSVSWYQQTPGQGLQFLFEYFSETQRNKGNFPGRFSGRQFSNSRSEMNVSTLELGDSALYLCASSLEYMNTEAFFGQGTRLTVV.

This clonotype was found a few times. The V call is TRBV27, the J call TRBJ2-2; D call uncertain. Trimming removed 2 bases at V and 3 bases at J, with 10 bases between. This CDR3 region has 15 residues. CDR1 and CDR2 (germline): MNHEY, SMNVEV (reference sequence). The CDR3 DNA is TGTGCCAGCAGTTTAACCGAGCGTTACACCGGGGAGCTGTTTTTT. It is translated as CASSLTERYTGELFF.